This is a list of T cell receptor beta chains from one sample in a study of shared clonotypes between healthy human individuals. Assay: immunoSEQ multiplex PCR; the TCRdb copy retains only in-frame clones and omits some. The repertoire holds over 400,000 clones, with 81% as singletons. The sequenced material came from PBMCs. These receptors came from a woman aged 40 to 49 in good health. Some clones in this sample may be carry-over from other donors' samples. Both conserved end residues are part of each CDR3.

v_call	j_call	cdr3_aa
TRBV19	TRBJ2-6	CASSTLTSGANVLTF
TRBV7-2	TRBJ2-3	CASSRALTDTQYF
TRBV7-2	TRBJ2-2	CASRVAGNPTGELFF
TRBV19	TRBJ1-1	CASSNTGNTEAFF
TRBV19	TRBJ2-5	CASRRLDQETQYF
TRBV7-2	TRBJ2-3	CASSLRSGRTSTDTQYF
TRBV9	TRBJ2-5	CASSVDSGAVGETQYF
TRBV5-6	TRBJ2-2	CASSLGGMFSGNTGELFF
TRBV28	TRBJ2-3	CASSPPSTDTQYF
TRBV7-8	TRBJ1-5	CASSLAGQRYPLYSNQPQHF
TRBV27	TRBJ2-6	CASSFLRARLAGANVLTF
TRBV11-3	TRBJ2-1	CASSLGTSGPDNEQFF
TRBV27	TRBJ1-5	CASSLSFGVRQPQHF
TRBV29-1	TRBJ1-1	CSAQGRMNTEAFF
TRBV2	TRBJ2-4	CASSEGGQNIQYF
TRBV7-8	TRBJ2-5	CASSSPGQGLPGTQYF
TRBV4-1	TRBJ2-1	CASSQGNSNYNEQFF
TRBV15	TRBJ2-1	CATSRDVGSPRNEQFF
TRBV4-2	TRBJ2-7	CASSQAGTSNSYEQYF
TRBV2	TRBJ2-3	CASSEVGLGTQYF
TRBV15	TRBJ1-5	CATSRAGQPQHF
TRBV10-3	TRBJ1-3	CAISGKRDRSGNTIYF
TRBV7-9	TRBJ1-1	CASSQGSGWETEAFF
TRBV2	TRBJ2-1	CASSRDSPVYNEQFF
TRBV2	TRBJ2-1	CAISGTGSYNEQFF
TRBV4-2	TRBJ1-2	CASSQGGAGMSYGYTF
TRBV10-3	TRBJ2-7	CAISVGVSYEQYF
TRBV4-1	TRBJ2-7	CASSQAGTATYEQYF
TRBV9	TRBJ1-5	CASSVVGQGVQPQHF
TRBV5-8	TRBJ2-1	CASNQKYGNEQFF
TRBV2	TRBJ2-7	CASGIFYEQYF
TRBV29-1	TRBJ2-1	CSVEEGGEQFF
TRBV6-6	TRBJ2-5	CASMGPPRAETQYF
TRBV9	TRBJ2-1	CASSVDPTIYNEQFF
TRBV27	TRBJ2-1	CASSSILGIHNEQFF
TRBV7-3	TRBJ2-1	CASSPGGLAGESNEQFF
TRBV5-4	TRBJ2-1	CASSSGTSGYNEQFF
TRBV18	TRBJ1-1	CASSPETAFDTEAFF
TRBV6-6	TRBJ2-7	CASSLTGYEQYF
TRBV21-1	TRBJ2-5	CASSHNPGQGRLETQYF
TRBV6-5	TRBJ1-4	CASSSRAGSNEKLFF
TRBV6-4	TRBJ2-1	CASSRLAGGINEQFF
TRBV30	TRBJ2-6	CAWSVDRGPGGANVLTF
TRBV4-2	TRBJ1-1	CASSQAGGGDTEAFF
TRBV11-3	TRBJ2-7	CASSLDRTTYEQYF
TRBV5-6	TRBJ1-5	CASTSASGSQPQHF
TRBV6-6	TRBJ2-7	CASSYRQGIHEQYF
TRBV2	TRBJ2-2	CASCEANTGELFF
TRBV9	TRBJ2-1	CASSVGRSGSSDEQFF
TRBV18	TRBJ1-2	CASSLRTGSGYTF